Below, one TCR beta chain is given with its context. Original analysis: Cell counts per sample came from amplifying reference gene primers. The assay was immunoSEQ multiplex PCR, and TCRdb's table has in-frame clones only and misses some. That table furnishes V, J and clone size, whereas the DNA furnished D and trimming. This repertoire shows approximately 220,000 clones, 70% to 90% found once; its top ten account for 2.9%. This sample stems from a study of blood T cell repertoires in COVID-19. Study-level information: Spain, Italy and the United States supplied samples that represented acute and convalescent COVID-19. T cells, B-cell-depleted T cells, or PBMCs supplied cDNA or gDNA.

Unmatched junction bases numbered 7, after V lost 1 base and J lost 5 bases. The germline V gene has CDR1 LGHDT and CDR2 YNNKEL (reference sequence). The CDR3 consists of 15 residues. Material: peripheral blood. The origin of this receptor is a man aged 50-60 years who had recovered from COVID-19. The chain joins TRBV3-1 (or the pseudogene TRBV3-2) to TRBJ2-7, with 8 positions matching TRBD2. CDR3 protein: CASSQGGLAENEQYF. The CDR3 region has the DNA TGTGCCAGCAGCCAAGGAGGACTAGCTGAGAACGAGCAGTACTTC.